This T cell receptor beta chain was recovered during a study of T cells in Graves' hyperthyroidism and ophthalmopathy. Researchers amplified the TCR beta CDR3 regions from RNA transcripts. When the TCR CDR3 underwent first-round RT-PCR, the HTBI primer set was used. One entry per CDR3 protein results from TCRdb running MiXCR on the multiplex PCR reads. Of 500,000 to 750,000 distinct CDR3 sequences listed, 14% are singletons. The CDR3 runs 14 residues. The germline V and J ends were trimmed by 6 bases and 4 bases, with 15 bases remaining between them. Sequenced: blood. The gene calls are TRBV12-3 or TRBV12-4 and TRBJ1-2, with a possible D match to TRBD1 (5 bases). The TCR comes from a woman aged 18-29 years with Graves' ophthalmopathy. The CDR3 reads CASRPDSASYGYTF. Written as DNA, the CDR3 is TGTGCCAGCAGGCCAGACAGTGCGAGCTATGGCTACACCTTC.